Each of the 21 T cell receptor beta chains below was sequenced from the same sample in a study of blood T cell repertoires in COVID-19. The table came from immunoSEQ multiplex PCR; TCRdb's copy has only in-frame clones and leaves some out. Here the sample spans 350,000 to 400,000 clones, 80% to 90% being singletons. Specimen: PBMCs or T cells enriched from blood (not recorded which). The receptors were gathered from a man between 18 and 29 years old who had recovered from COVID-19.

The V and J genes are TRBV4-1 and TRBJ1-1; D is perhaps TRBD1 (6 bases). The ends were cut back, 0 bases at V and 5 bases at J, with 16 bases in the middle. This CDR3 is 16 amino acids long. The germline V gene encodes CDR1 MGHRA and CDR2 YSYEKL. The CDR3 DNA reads TGCGCCAGCAGCCAAGAGCGTGCAGGGGTAGGGACTGAAGCTTTCTTT. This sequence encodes CASSQERAGVGTEAFF.

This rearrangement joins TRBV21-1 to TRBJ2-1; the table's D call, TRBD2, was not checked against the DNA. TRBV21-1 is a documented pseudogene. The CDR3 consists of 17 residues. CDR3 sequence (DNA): TGTGCCAGCAGCAAAATGAAGGCCGGGGGTTTATGCAATGAGCAGTTCTTC. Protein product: CASSKMKAGGLCNEQFF.

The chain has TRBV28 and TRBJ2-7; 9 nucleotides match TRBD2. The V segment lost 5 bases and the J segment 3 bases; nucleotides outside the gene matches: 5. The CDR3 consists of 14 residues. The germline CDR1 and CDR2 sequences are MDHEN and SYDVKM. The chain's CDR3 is CASSAGGEGYEQYF. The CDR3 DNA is TGTGCCAGCAGTGCGGGGGGGGAAGGCTACGAGCAGTACTTC.

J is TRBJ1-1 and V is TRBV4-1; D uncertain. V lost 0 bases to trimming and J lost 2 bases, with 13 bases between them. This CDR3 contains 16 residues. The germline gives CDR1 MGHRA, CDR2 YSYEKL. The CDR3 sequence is CASSQDNSAGNTEAFF. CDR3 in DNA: TGCGCCAGCAGCCAAGATAATTCGGCAGGAAACACTGAAGCTTTCTTT.

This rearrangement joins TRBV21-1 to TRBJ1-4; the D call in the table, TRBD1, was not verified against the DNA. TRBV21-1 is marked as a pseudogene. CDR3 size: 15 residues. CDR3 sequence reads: CASIPRGTENEKLFF. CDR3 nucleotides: TGTGCCAGCATCCCAAGGGGGACAGAGAATGAAAAACTGTTTTTT.

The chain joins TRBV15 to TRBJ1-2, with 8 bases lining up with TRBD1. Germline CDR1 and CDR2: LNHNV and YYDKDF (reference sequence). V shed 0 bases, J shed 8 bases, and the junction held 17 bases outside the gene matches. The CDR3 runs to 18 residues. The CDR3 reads CATSRDIGAATGAGGYTF. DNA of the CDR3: TGTGCCACCAGCAGAGACATCGGGGCAGCGACAGGGGCCGGGGGCTACACCTTC.

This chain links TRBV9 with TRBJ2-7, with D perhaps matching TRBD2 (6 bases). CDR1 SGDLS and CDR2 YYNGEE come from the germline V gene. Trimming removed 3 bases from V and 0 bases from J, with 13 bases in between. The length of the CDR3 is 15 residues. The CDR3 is CASSARDGSSYEQYF. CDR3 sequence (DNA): TGTGCCAGCAGCGCCCGTGACGGGAGCTCCTACGAGCAGTACTTC. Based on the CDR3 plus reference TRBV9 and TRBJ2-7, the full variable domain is DSGVTQTPKHLITATGQRVTLRCSPRSGDLSVYWYQQSLDQGLQFLIQYYNGEERAKGNILERFSAQQFPDLHSELNLSSLELGDSALYFCASSARDGSSYEQYFGPGTRLTVT.

CDR3 loop: CASSPKSQGAGYF. The CDR3, as DNA: TGTGCCAGCTCACCTAAAAGCCAGGGGGCTGGGTACTTC. This chain links TRBV18 with TRBJ2-7, with TRBD1 identical over 8 bases. The CDR3 has 13 residues. Germline-derived CDR1 and CDR2 are KGHSH and LQKENI. V was clipped by 3 bases and J by 12 bases; unmatched bases: 10.

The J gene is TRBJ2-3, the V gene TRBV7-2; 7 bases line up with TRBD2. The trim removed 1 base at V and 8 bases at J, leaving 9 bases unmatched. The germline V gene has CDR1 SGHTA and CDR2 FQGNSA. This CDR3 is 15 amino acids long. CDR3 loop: CASSLVAGASGTQYF. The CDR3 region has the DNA TGTGCCAGCAGCTTAGTCGCGGGAGCTTCGGGTACGCAGTATTTT.

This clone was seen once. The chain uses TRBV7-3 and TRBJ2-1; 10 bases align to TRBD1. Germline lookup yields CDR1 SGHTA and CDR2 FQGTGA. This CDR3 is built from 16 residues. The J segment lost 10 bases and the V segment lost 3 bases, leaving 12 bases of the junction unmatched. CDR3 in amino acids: CASSLNPGQGTWEQFF. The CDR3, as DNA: TGTGCCAGCAGCTTGAACCCGGGACAGGGGACGTGGGAGCAGTTCTTC. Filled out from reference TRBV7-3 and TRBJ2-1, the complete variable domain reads GAGVSQTPSNKVTEKGKYVELRCDPISGHTALYWYRQSLGQGPEFLIYFQGTGAADDSGLPNDRFFAVRPEGSVSTLKIQRTERGDSAVYLCASSLNPGQGTWEQFFGPGTRLTVL.

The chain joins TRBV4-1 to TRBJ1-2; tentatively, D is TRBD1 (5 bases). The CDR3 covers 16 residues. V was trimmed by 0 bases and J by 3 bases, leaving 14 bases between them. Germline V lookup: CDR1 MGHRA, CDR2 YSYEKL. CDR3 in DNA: TGCGCCAGCAGCCAAGATGGGCAGGGTGGAGACTATGGCTACACCTTC. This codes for CASSQDGQGGDYGYTF.

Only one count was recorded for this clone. In nucleotides, the CDR3 is TGTGCCAGCAGCTTGGGGGGTCTTTATAATTCACCCCTCCACTTT. Translated, it gives CASSLGGLYNSPLHF. The V call is TRBV7-9, the J call TRBJ1-6; possibly TRBD1 for D (5 bases). The germline CDR1 and CDR2 sequences are SEHNR and FQNEAQ (reference sequence). The CDR3 is 15 residues long. V was trimmed by 3 bases and J by 4 bases, leaving 10 bases between them.

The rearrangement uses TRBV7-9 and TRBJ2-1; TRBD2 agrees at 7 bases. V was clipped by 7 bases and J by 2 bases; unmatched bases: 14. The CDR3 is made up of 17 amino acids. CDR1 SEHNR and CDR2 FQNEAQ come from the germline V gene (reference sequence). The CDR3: CASKGEREDPTYNEQFF. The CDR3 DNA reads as TGTGCCAGCAAGGGAGAACGGGAGGACCCAACCTACAATGAGCAGTTCTTC.

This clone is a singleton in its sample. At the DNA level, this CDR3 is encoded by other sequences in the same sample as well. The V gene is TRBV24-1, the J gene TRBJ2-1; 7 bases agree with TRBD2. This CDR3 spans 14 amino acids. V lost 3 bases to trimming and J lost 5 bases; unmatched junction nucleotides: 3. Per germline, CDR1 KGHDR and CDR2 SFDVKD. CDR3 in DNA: TGTGCCACCAGTGATCCCGGGACTAACAATGAGCAGTTCTTC. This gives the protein CATSDPGTNNEQFF.

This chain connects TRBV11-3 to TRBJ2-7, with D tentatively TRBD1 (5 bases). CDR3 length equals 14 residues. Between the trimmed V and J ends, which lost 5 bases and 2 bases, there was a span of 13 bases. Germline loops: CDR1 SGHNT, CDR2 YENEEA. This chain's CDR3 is CASSQGGSTYEQYF. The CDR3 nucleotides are TGTGCCAGCAGCCAGGGTGGTAGTACCTACGAGCAGTACTTC.

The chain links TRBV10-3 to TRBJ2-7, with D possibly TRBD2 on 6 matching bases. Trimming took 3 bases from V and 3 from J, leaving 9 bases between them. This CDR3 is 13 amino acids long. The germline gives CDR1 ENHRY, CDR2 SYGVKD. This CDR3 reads CAISETGGYEQYF. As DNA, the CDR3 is TGTGCCATCAGTGAAACCGGGGGCTACGAGCAGTACTTC.

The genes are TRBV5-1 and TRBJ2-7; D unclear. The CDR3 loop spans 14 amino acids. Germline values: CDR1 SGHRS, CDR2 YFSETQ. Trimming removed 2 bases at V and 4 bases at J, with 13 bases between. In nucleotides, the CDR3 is TGCGCCAGCAGCTTCGACTTCTCCATGTACGAGCAGTACTTC. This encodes CASSFDFSMYEQYF.

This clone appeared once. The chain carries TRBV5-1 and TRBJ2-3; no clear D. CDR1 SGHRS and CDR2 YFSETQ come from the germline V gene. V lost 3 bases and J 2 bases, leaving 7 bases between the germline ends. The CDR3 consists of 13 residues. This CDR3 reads CASSSSNTDTQYF. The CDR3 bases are TGCGCCAGCAGCTCATCTAACACAGATACGCAGTATTTT.

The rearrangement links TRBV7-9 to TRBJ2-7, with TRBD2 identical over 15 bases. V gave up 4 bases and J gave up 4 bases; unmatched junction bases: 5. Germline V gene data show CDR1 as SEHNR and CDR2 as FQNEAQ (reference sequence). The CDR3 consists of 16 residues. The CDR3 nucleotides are TGTGCCAGCAGCTCAGGACTAGCGGGGGGGCGGTACGAGCAGTACTTC. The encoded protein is CASSSGLAGGRYEQYF. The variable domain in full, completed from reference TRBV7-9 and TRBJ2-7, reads DTGVSQNPRHKITKRGQNVTFRCDPISEHNRLYWYRQTLGQGPEFLTYFQNEAQLEKSRLLSDRFSAERPKGSFSTLEIQRTEQGDSAMYLCASSSGLAGGRYEQYFGPGTRLTVT.

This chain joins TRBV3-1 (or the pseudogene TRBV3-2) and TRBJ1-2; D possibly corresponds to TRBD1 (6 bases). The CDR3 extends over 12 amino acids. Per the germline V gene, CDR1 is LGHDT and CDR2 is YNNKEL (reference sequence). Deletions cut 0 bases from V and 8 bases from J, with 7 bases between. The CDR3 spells CASSQDQGGYTF. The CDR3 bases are TGTGCCAGCAGCCAAGATCAGGGGGGCTACACCTTC.

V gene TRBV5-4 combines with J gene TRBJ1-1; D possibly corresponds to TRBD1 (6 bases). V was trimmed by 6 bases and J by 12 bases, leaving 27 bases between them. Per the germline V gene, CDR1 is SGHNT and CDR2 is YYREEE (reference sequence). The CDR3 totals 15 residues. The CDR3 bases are TGTGCCAGCACCTTAAACCCTACAGGGTTTCAAGGAACTTTCTTT. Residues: CASTLNPTGFQGTFF.